This section outlines one T cell receptor (beta chain) sequence together with its context. Its antigen is unidentified. The data stem from a study of regulatory T cells in long-lasting Graves disease. Across the study: Persistent cases were those of Graves' disease that involved over 5 years of antithyroid drugs with positive TSH receptor antibodies. Study conclusions and caveats: TRBV28, TRBJ1-2 and TRBJ2-5 were segments that persistent disease favored.

Combining iRepertoire HTBI primers with Arm-PCR of CDR3 regions, the authors built TCR beta libraries. Original data processing: The samples yielded roughly 60 TRBV and about 15 TRBJ segments. TCRdb fed the multiplex PCR reads into MiXCR, producing one record per CDR3 protein. The V and J calls come from TCRdb's annotation, not from the publication. The sample lists a few hundred thousand distinct CDR3 sequences, around 20% occurring once. The time point here: persistent/refractory GD, antithyroid drugs over 5 years with positive TRAb. PBMCs were the source of the RNA used for TCR sequencing. Graves' disease diagnoses followed American Thyroid Association guidelines. Germline CDR1 reads DFQATT; CDR2 reads SNEGSKA (reference sequence). The CDR3 extends over 16 amino acids. After removal of 6 bases from V and 4 bases from J, the junction contained 15 bases not matched to a gene.

Here the sequenced sample was peripheral blood mononuclear cells (PBMCs), taken when the disease was refractory, from a patient treated with antithyroid drugs. The rearrangement joins TRBV20-1 to TRBJ2-5; 9 bases fit TRBD2. This TCR derives from a female donor with Graves disease. The CDR3 region has the DNA TGCAGTGCCGGACTGTTGCGGGAGGGCCGGGGAGAGACCCAGTACTTC. Translating gives CSAGLLREGRGETQYF.